Included here is one T cell receptor (beta chain) sequence, with context. This clonotype was picked up a small number of times. It lacks a known antigen. Base qualities are not recorded, but no much larger clone differs from it by a single base. This record belongs to a study of human T cells and chemical hapten exposure (dated by TCRdb to the early 2020s). With respect to the entire study: For sensitization, 2% DPC in acetone was applied to a roughly 2 cm by roughly 2 cm area of upper inner arm skin. Patients additionally received weekly therapeutic DPC doses to the scalp throughout the approximately 24-week study period. Patch testing was done on the upper back using Finn chambers containing 0.01% DPC, and results were scored after 6 days according to International Contact Dermatitis Research Group standards. Alopecia areata with under or over 50% scalp involvement, alopecia totalis and alopecia universalis were represented in the patient cohort, which was mostly female. Libraries were pooled for sequencing, and variation in per-sample TCR yields was attributed mainly to small differences in library volumes within the pool. In alopecia patients, the study followed how the peripheral blood TCR repertoire changed in vivo over primary and secondary sensitization to diphenylcyclopropenone (DPC), a hapten. Blood was sampled from patients pre-sensitization (week 0) and at 2, 6 and about 24 weeks after DPC sensitization. Some 29 alopecia patients gave blood for TCR sequencing at one to four time points (pre-sensitization, 2, 6 and 24 weeks). For every blood RNA sample, sequencing covered both the TCR alpha and TCR beta chains.

Here is what the overall study found, with its caveats: Alopecia, a presumed autoimmune disease, was present in all patients, so the immune response of the patients might differ from that of healthy individuals. A positive correlation was found between the number of PT1 expanded TCRs and patch test score, with significance reached at thresholds 8, 16 and 32 but not 4. DPC sensitization did not change how many TCRs were above 1 in 1000 frequency, and no evidence was found of alterations in global repertoire structure. Significantly more large CDR3 similarity clusters were formed by expanded TCRs than by pre-sensitization or healthy control sets, consistent with antigen-driven responses. After repeated subsampling, changes were observed in the strength of the expansion versus patch-test correlation and in the threshold at which the correlation became significant.

The library was obtained by RACE. Instrument on record: NextSeq 500. Library preparation attached unique molecular identifiers to individual cDNA molecules for quantitative, reproducible TCR counting. From the authors' description of their analysis: The median number of TCRs per sample was over 85,000, ranging from about 20,000 to 750,000. The Decombinator software suite was used to annotate the V, J and CDR3 of the TCR reads. Every sample was subsampled to the same number of TCRs (28,000) for the PS versus PT1 abundance plots. Expanded TCRs were defined as absent before sensitization and observed at least eight times at the 2-week time point. TCRdb reprocessed the public reads (quality trimming at Q25 with fastp, clone calling with MiXCR) and kept in-frame beta chains. Rows with one shared CDR3 protein collapse into an entry with the most common genes and DNA. These V and J calls originate from TCRdb's pipeline instead of the authors' own analysis. This sample holds about 50,000 distinct CDR3 sequences; 9.5% to 10% were observed only once. The ten largest clones take up roughly a tenth of the sample.

The sample's time point label, in plain terms: pre-sensitization, week 0. The sample's treatment or condition label is to be understood as: therapeutic diphenylcyclopropenone sensitization with weekly scalp DPC. Unfractionated whole blood was collected in Tempus Blood RNA tubes, and total RNA was extracted from that blood. Blood at each patch-test visit was drawn before the patch test was applied. Patients were eligible if aged 18 to 70, diagnosed with alopecia and judged suitable for DPC therapy, and pregnant patients were excluded. From its cysteine to its phenylalanine, the CDR3 spans 13 amino acids. The CDR3 DNA has 39 bases and is translated from base 1. V is cut by 5 bases and J by 0 bases, and the space between the germline ends is 9 bases. CDR1 and CDR2 (DFQATT, SNEGSKA) derive from the germline V gene (reference sequence).

The clonotype comes from a woman aged 25 to 45 with alopecia areata. Some clones in this sample may be carry-over from other donors' samples. The material sequenced was whole blood, taken in connection with sensitization to the hapten diphenylcyclopropenone (DPC). The chain links TRBV20-1 with TRBJ2-3; possibly the D gene is TRBD2, per 6 matching bases. DNA sequence: TGCAGTGCTCCGCGGGACAGCACAGATACGCAGTATTTT. This encodes CSAPRDSTDTQYF.